Listed below are T cell receptor beta chains from one sample, sequenced in a study of blood T cell repertoires in COVID-19. Clones were read by immunoSEQ multiplex PCR, and TCRdb kept only the in-frame ones, dropping some. This sample yields about 110,000 clones, of which about 80% are seen a single time; around 3.5% belongs to the top ten. The sequenced material came from peripheral blood. The receptors were sampled from an elderly woman with acute or convalescent COVID-19. The CDR3 runs from the conserved cysteine through the conserved F or W. A D gene is named only where the DNA matches it firmly. The size entry is marked missing in some rows and otherwise reads once, few, many or a size class.

J gene,clone size,D gene,V gene,CDR3 protein,CDR3 DNA
TRBJ2-1,.,TRBD2,TRBV4-2,CASSQELAGAYNEQFF,TGTGCCAGCAGCCAAGAACTAGCGGGGGCGTACAATGAGCAGTTCTTC
TRBJ2-1,.,TRBD2,TRBV4-1,CASSQEIASLAGGSSYNEQFF,TGCGCCAGCAGCCAAGAGATAGCGAGCCTAGCGGGAGGGAGCTCCTACAATGAGCAGTTCTTC
TRBJ1-1,.,.,TRBV4-1,CASSQDPQGNTEAFF,TGCGCCAGCAGCCAAGATCCCCAGGGGAACACTGAAGCTTTCTTT
TRBJ2-1,.,.,TRBV7-9,CATERGGTNEQFF,TGTGCCACCGAGAGGGGGGGCACCAATGAGCAGTTCTTC
TRBJ2-2,.,.,TRBV5-6,CASSLGVDSGELFF,TGTGCCAGCAGCTTGGGGGTCGACAGCGGGGAGCTGTTTTTT
TRBJ1-1,.,TRBD1,TRBV6-5,CASSYYRGTEAFF,TGTGCCAGCAGTTACTACAGGGGAACTGAAGCTTTCTTT
TRBJ2-5,.,TRBD1,TRBV29-1,CSVGTGSTQTQYF,TGCAGCGTGGGGACAGGGTCGACGCAGACCCAGTACTTC
TRBJ1-2,.,.,TRBV6-5,CASSYGGGQYGYTF,TGTGCCAGCAGTTACGGGGGGGGCCAATATGGCTACACCTTC
TRBJ2-1,once,.,TRBV4-1,CASSQEAYRDDEQFF,TGCGCCAGCAGCCAAGAAGCGTACAGGGACGATGAGCAGTTCTTC
TRBJ2-7,.,.,TRBV29-1,CSVGSSAHRYEQYF,TGCAGCGTTGGTTCTAGCGCTCATCGGTACGAGCAGTACTTC
TRBJ1-4,.,.,TRBV7-9,CASSRRQATNEKLFF,TGTGCCAGCAGTCGGAGACAGGCAACTAATGAAAAACTGTTTTTT
TRBJ2-5,few,TRBD2,TRBV3-1/TRBV3-2,CASSLDPGGKETQYF,TGTGCCAGCAGCCTAGATCCGGGGGGAAAAGAGACCCAGTACTTC
TRBJ2-3,.,TRBD2,TRBV5-5,CASSLSTSGADTQYF,TGTGCCAGCAGCTTGAGTACTAGCGGGGCAGATACGCAGTATTTT
TRBJ2-3,.,TRBD2,TRBV9,CASSPRLAGVSDTQYF,TGTGCCAGCAGCCCTAGACTAGCGGGAGTCTCAGATACGCAGTATTTT
TRBJ1-1,.,TRBD1,TRBV29-1,CSVERGQGYTEAFF,TGCAGCGTTGAAAGGGGACAGGGCTACACTGAAGCTTTCTTT
TRBJ1-4,.,.,TRBV13,CASSQNGVTTNEKLFF,TGTGCCAGCAGCCAAAACGGGGTTACAACTAATGAAAAACTGTTTTTT
TRBJ1-4,.,TRBD1,TRBV15,CATTPGQFNEKLFF,TGTGCCACCACTCCGGGACAGTTTAATGAAAAACTGTTTTTT
TRBJ2-2,.,.,TRBV12-3/TRBV12-4,CASRFAHAGELFF,TGTGCCAGCAGATTCGCACATGCCGGGGAGCTGTTTTTT
TRBJ1-3,.,.,TRBV9,CASSVGSSGNTIYF,TGTGCCAGCAGCGTAGGGAGCTCTGGAAACACCATATATTTT
TRBJ1-2,.,.,TRBV30,CAWSQNYGYTF,TGTGCCTGGAGTCAAAACTATGGCTACACCTTC
TRBJ1-5,.,TRBD1,TRBV19,CASSMGRQGPQHF,TGTGCCAGTAGTATGGGGCGACAGGGGCCCCAGCATTTT
TRBJ2-4,.,.,TRBV7-9,CAAGGLAKNIQYF,TGTGCCGCGGGCGGATTAGCCAAAAACATTCAGTACTTC
TRBJ2-1,.,TRBD2,TRBV28,CASRAGGGTYNEQFF,TGTGCCAGCAGAGCCGGGGGGGGCACCTACAATGAGCAGTTCTTC
TRBJ2-1,.,.,TRBV6-5,CASSYSTPPAQFF,TGTGCCAGCAGTTACTCGACTCCCCCCGCGCAGTTCTTC